Sequencing of this TCR beta chain was carried out in a study of vaccination effects on CD4 cells after COVID-19. About the study: Before sequencing, viral peptide pools were used by the ViraFEST assay to expand antigen-specific CD4+ T cells. Cultures used over 1.5 million PBMC per well, 9 to 10 IU/ml IL-2 and around 9.5 ug/ml peptides.

Of note for this clone: Its antigen is still unknown.

Following culture for approximately ten days, CD4+ T cells were isolated. Two doses of either BNT162b2 or mRNA-1273 were given to each participant. Neither prior SARS-CoV-2 infection nor positive nucleocapsid antibodies were present in the vaccine recipients. Germline loops: CDR1 MNHEY, CDR2 SVGAGI. The CDR3 consists of 13 residues. V lost 7 bases and J lost 2; bases outside the gene matches: 5. The study's findings and limits: Convalescent patients in the study were few, and early post-infection timepoints were absent.

Sequencing was performed with immunoSEQ multiplex PCR; in TCRdb, only in-frame clones are kept and a portion is missing. The sample includes around 62,000 clones, around 70% of them seen just once. Here the sequenced sample was CD4+ T cells from PBMCs cultured without peptide, taken after COVID-19 vaccination. The TCR originated in a human donor who received a COVID-19 vaccine. The chain uses TRBV6-5 and TRBJ2-7; 7 nucleotides line up with TRBD1. CDR3: CASIRQGPYEQYV. CDR3 sequence (DNA): TGTGCCAGCATCAGACAGGGCCCCTACGAGCAGTACGTC.